One sample yielded the 20 T cell receptor beta chains listed below, sequenced in a study of post-analysis software for immune sequencing data. Overall study results and limits: In patients, roughly five TRBV segments were more frequent than in controls, with TRBV5-6, TRBV5-1 and TRBV20-1 among them.

These receptors' antigens are unknown. cDNA libraries of TCR beta carried unique molecular identifiers. TCRdb re-derived calls from the PCR reads in MiXCR, one entry per CDR3 protein. The sample lists hundreds of thousands of distinct CDR3 sequences; 59% were seen once. Sequenced: blood. The receptors here all came from a girl aged 2 to 10 with multiple sclerosis.

This chain connects TRBV6-6 to TRBJ2-7, with a possible D match to TRBD1 (6 bases). V was shortened by 6 bases and J by 0 bases, with 12 bases between the two germline ends. The CDR3 contains 14 residues. CDR1 MNHNY and CDR2 SVGAGI come from the germline V gene (reference sequence). This CDR3 reads CASSLDSNSYEQYF. The CDR3 DNA sequence: TGTGCCAGCAGCCTGGACAGCAACTCCTACGAGCAGTACTTC.

The chain combines TRBV10-3 with TRBJ2-7; 7 bases fit TRBD1. CDR3 length: 15 amino acids. V gave up 5 bases and J gave up 4 bases; unmatched junction bases: 11. The germline gives CDR1 ENHRY, CDR2 SYGVKD. The DNA for the CDR3 is TGTGCCATCAGTACACAGGGGTTGGGGCTATACGAGCAGTACTTC. It translates to CAISTQGLGLYEQYF.

This chain links TRBV10-3 with TRBJ2-3, with TRBD2 identical over 13 bases. Per germline, CDR1 ENHRY and CDR2 SYGVKD. J gave up 6 bases and V 3 bases, and 6 bases lay outside the gene matches. This CDR3 spans 16 amino acids. CDR3 residues: CAISDRLAGGPDTQYF. CDR3 DNA sequence: TGTGCCATCAGTGACCGACTAGCGGGGGGCCCGGATACGCAGTATTTT.

This clonotype was seen a few times. The V call is TRBV25-1, the J call TRBJ2-1, with a tentative D call TRBD2 (6 bases). The CDR3 totals 15 residues. From germline, CDR1 is MGHDK and CDR2 SYGVNS. Trimming removed 4 bases at V and 0 bases at J, with 10 bases between. The CDR3 region has the DNA TGTGCCAGCAGTGGAGCGGGTAGCTCCTACAATGAGCAGTTCTTC. The encoded protein is CASSGAGSSYNEQFF.

The chain has TRBV5-1 and TRBJ1-1; D gene ambiguous. CDR1 and CDR2 (germline): SGHRS, YFSETQ. CDR3 size: 14 residues. The germline V and J ends were trimmed by 7 bases and 1 base, with 14 bases remaining between them. The CDR3 loop reads CASDWEGSNTEAFF. Written as DNA, the CDR3 is TGCGCCAGCGATTGGGAGGGATCGAACACTGAAGCTTTCTTT.

This clonotype turned up a few times. The junction shows a germline mismatch at one end, possibly a read error. This chain uses TRBV6-6 with TRBJ2-5; TRBD2 aligns across 10 bases. Looked up from germline, CDR1 is MNHNY and CDR2 is SVGAGI (reference sequence). The CDR3 is 13 residues long. The CDR3 reads CASRTSGQGTQYF. The CDR3, as DNA: TGTGCCAGCCGGACTAGCGGCCAAGGGACCCAGTACTTC.

This clonotype was seen once. The V and J genes are TRBV12-3 or TRBV12-4 and TRBJ2-1; maybe TRBD1 (5 bases). Deletions cut 6 bases from V and 3 bases from J, with 15 bases between. This CDR3 region has 15 residues. In nucleotides, the CDR3 is TGTGCCAGCAGCCGTGACAGATCCTACTACAATGAGCAGTTCTTC. It encodes CASSRDRSYYNEQFF.

The rearrangement links TRBV4-2 to TRBJ1-2; D not certain. The CDR3 covers 15 residues. Germline-derived CDR1 and CDR2 are LGHNA and YNFKEQ. Between the trimmed V and J ends, which lost 0 bases and 1 base, there was a span of 9 bases. CDR3 DNA: TGTGCCAGCAGCCAAGATCAAAGCGGTAACTATGGCTACACCTTC. This sequence encodes CASSQDQSGNYGYTF.

The chain couples TRBV5-1 to TRBJ2-1, with 9 bases aligning to TRBD1. CDR1 is SGHRS and CDR2 is YFSETQ in the germline V gene. J lost 10 bases, V lost 3 bases, and 11 bases had no gene match. The CDR3 sequence is 15 residues long. Written as DNA, the CDR3 is TGCGCCAGCAGCTCAGGGACAGGGTCCCGACTAGAGCAGTTCTTC. Encoded protein: CASSSGTGSRLEQFF.

V and J are TRBV6-6 and TRBJ1-1; possibly TRBD1 for D (6 bases). Germline assignment: CDR1 MNHNY and CDR2 SVGAGI (reference sequence). Trimming took 0 bases from V and 1 from J, leaving 12 bases between them. This CDR3 has 16 residues. The CDR3 loop reads CASSYSTEQGNTEAFF. The CDR3 bases are TGTGCCAGCAGTTACTCGACAGAACAGGGGAACACTGAAGCTTTCTTT.

The chain couples TRBV6-2 or TRBV6-3 to TRBJ2-1; the match to TRBD2 covers 10 bases. V lost 7 bases to trimming and J lost 1 base; unmatched junction nucleotides: 13. CDR3 length: 18 residues. Germline values: CDR1 MNHEY, CDR2 SVGEGT. The CDR3 DNA is TGTGCCAGCAACGGGGCTAGCGGGAGAGGACGGTCCTACAATGAGCAGTTCTTC. It encodes CASNGASGRGRSYNEQFF.

This clonotype was seen only a few times. The rearrangement links TRBV12-3 or TRBV12-4 to TRBJ2-1, with D tentatively TRBD1 or TRBD2 (5 bases each). The CDR3 extends over 14 amino acids. V shed 7 bases and J shed 8 bases, with 18 bases lying between them. This chain's CDR3 is CASTQSQGRDEQFF. For the CDR3, the DNA is TGTGCCAGCACCCAAAGTCAGGGACGGGATGAGCAGTTCTTC.

The CDR3 DNA reads TGCAGTGCTAGAGCGCTCCTAGAGGCGGGGGGGGGAAGACGAGGAGATTGGAATGAGCAGTTCTTC. Translated, it gives CSARALLEAGGGRRGDWNEQFF. This chain uses TRBV20-1 with TRBJ2-1, with 9 bases aligning to TRBD2. Germline CDR1 DFQATT, CDR2 SNEGSKA (reference sequence). The CDR3 is made up of 22 amino acids. Trimming took 1 base from V and 7 from J; bases not matched to a gene: 29.

The chain combines TRBV11-3 with TRBJ2-5, with unresolved D. Germline CDR1 and CDR2: SGHNT and YENEEA. With 11 bases removed from V and 5 bases from J, the gap between germline ends came to 9 bases. The CDR3 contains 10 residues. The CDR3 is CAPRNETQYF. In DNA form, the CDR3 reads TGTGCCCCGCGGAACGAGACCCAGTACTTC.

This chain joins TRBV28 and TRBJ2-1; the D gene is possibly TRBD2 (5 bases). Trimming cost V 2 bases and J 7 bases, with 15 bases left between them. This CDR3 spans 15 amino acids. Germline CDR1 reads MDHEN; CDR2 reads SYDVKM. CDR3 region: CASSLRAERRNEQFF. The CDR3 nucleotides read TGTGCCAGCAGTTTAAGGGCGGAGAGGAGGAATGAGCAGTTCTTC.

V is TRBV29-1 and J is TRBJ1-1; the D is unclear. Germline V gene sequence: CDR1 SQVTM, CDR2 ANQGSEA. The ends were cut back, 4 bases at V and 1 base at J, with 10 bases in the middle. The CDR3 runs 13 residues. CDR3 loop: CSVVLAGNTEAFF. CDR3 nucleotides: TGCAGCGTTGTTCTTGCAGGGAACACTGAAGCTTTCTTT.

The V gene is TRBV29-1, the J gene TRBJ2-5; TRBD1 might be the D (6 bases). The ends were cut back, 1 base at V and 1 base at J, with 7 bases in the middle. This CDR3 region has 13 residues. Per the germline V gene, CDR1 is SQVTM and CDR2 is ANQGSEA. The CDR3 DNA reads as TGCAGCGTTGAAGCAGGGGCCCAAGAGACCCAGTACTTC. As protein: CSVEAGAQETQYF.

The V gene is TRBV27, the J gene TRBJ2-1, with D perhaps matching TRBD2 (5 bases). Germline CDR1 reads MNHEY; CDR2 reads SMNVEV (reference sequence). CDR3 length equals 17 residues. V lost 2 bases and J 1 base, leaving 15 bases between the germline ends. The CDR3 coding sequence is TGTGCCAGCAGTTTAGTGCCGGTAACTAGTTCCTACAATGAGCAGTTCTTC. This sequence encodes CASSLVPVTSSYNEQFF.

In this sample, this clonotype turned up a few times. The chain links TRBV7-2 to TRBJ2-7, with 9 bases lining up with TRBD2. There are 16 residues in the CDR3. V trimming: 4 bases; J trimming: 2 bases; junction bases outside the gene matches: 9. Per germline, CDR1 SGHTA and CDR2 FQGNSA. The CDR3 bases are TGTGCCAGCAGCTCCCCACTAGCGGGCCTTACCTACGAGCAGTACTTC. Protein product: CASSSPLAGLTYEQYF.

This clonotype appeared a few times. This rearrangement joins TRBV5-1 to TRBJ2-7; either TRBD1 or TRBD2 may fit D (5 bases each). Germline CDR1 is SGHRS and CDR2 is YFSETQ. Trimming cost V 2 bases and J 2 bases, with 8 bases left between them. The CDR3 spans 13 residues. CDR3 region: CASSFGAPYEQYF. The CDR3 region has the DNA TGCGCCAGCAGCTTCGGGGCCCCCTACGAGCAGTACTTC.